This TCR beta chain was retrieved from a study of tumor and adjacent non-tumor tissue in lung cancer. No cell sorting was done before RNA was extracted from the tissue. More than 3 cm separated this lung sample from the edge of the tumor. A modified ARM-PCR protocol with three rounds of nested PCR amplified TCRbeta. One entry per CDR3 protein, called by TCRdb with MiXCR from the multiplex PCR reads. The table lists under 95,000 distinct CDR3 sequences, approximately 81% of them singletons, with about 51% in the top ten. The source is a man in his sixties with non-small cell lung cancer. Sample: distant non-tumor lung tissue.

CDR3 coding DNA: TGCGCCAGCACCCATCAATTAGCGTGGACAGATACGCAGTATTTT. Translating it yields CASTHQLAWTDTQYF. V is TRBV4-1 and J is TRBJ2-3; D is possibly TRBD2 (5 bases). The CDR3 covers 15 residues. Germline V gene lookup returns CDR1 MGHRA and CDR2 YSYEKL. V lost 7 bases and J 3 bases, leaving 17 bases between the germline ends.